These 5 T cell receptor beta chains originate from one sample sequenced in a study of monozygotic twins with inflammatory bowel disease. For each CDR3 protein, TCRdb gives one entry from its re-call of the 5' RACE reads, without DNA. Its table lists about 380,000 distinct CDR3 sequences. The sequenced sample consisted of blood. The receptors were gathered from a human donor with ulcerative colitis or Crohn's disease, or a healthy co-twin of an affected twin (not recorded which).

The chain is built from TRBV5-1 and TRBJ1-6; TCRdb's assignment of TRBD1 cannot be checked, as there is no DNA. Germline CDR1 is SGHRS and CDR2 is YFSETQ. The CDR3 has 15 residues. The CDR3 sequence is CASSTSGTGNSPLHF.

V usage is TRBV6-1 and J usage is TRBJ2-1. The germline CDR1 and CDR2 sequences are MNHNS and SASEGT. The CDR3 length is 11 residues. The CDR3 sequence is CASSALLGQFF.

The CDR3: CASSRLAGELMAEQFF. The chain carries TRBV11-3 and TRBJ2-1; TCRdb reports TRBD2, a call that lacks DNA to check it against. The CDR3 is 16 amino acids. Germline V gives CDR1 SGHNT, CDR2 YENEEA.

The chain employs TRBV4-3 and TRBJ2-2. In germline, CDR1 is LGHNA, CDR2 YSLEER. The CDR3 has 13 residues. CDR3 sequence: CASSQPTTGELFF.

The chain joins TRBV5-1 to TRBJ2-3; the D call from TCRdb, TRBD1, cannot be confirmed without DNA. Germline lookup yields CDR1 SGHRS and CDR2 YFSETQ. The CDR3 has 14 residues. The CDR3 loop reads CASSPGRGSDTQYF. The variable domain in full, with the rest retrieved from reference TRBV5-1 and TRBJ2-3, is KAGVTQTPRYLIKTRGQQVTLSCSPISGHRSVSWYQQTPGQGLQFLFEYFSETQRNKGNFPGRFSGRQFSNSRSEMNVSTLELGDSALYLCASSPGRGSDTQYFGPGTRLTVL.